A single sample is the source of the 2 T cell receptor beta chains below, sequenced in a study of cytomegalovirus exposure and HLA in healthy donors. In the PCR, 60 Vbeta and 13 Jbeta primers were used. TCRdb's copy holds only in-frame clones and misses some; the assay was immunoSEQ multiplex PCR. Counted here are roughly 200,000 clones, 70% to 80% occurring once; the ten biggest clones make up around 1.9%. The sample taken for sequencing was PBMCs. The origin of the receptors is a young man in good health and CMV-seronegative.

The genes are TRBV6-1 and TRBJ1-5; TRBD1 is a possible D gene (5 bases). The CDR3 runs to 14 residues. Germline V gene lookup returns CDR1 MNHNS and CDR2 SASEGT. Trimming took 8 bases from V and 5 from J, leaving 16 bases between them. This CDR3 is CASGSGQYYQPQHF. CDR3 nucleotides: TGTGCCAGCGGCTCCGGACAATACTATCAGCCCCAGCATTTT.

This clone turned up a few times. CDR3 sequence: CASQGMNTGELFF. The DNA of the CDR3 is TGTGCCAGTCAGGGAATGAACACCGGGGAGCTGTTTTTT. The rearrangement joins TRBV6-5 to TRBJ2-2; D is perhaps TRBD1 (5 bases). The V gene's germline CDR1 is MNHEY and CDR2 SVGAGI. Trimming removed 9 bases at V and 1 base at J, with 9 bases between. This CDR3 spans 13 amino acids.